The rows below give T cell receptor beta chains drawn from one sample of a study of blood T cell repertoires in COVID-19. The data were produced by immunoSEQ multiplex PCR, yet TCRdb's version contains in-frame clones alone and is incomplete. Of under 40,000 clones listed, about 88% are singletons. Sequencing input: peripheral blood. Receptors were obtained from a man in his 70s with active COVID-19. The CDR3 runs from the conserved cysteine through the conserved F or W. The order of the fields is J gene, V gene, D gene, clone size, CDR3 protein, CDR3 DNA. D genes are given only for firm matches. Rows give clone size only sometimes, using once, few, many, or a class for an expanded clone.

>TRBJ2-2|TRBV3-1/TRBV3-2|NA|NA
CASSQDERATNTGELFF
TGTGCCAGCAGCCAAGATGAGCGGGCTACGAACACCGGGGAGCTGTTTTTT
>TRBJ2-1|TRBV7-7|TRBD2|NA
CASSLGLAGAYNEQFF
TGTGCTAGCAGCTTAGGACTAGCGGGGGCGTACAATGAGCAGTTCTTC
>TRBJ2-6|TRBV5-1|NA|NA
CASSLVVSGTGANVLTF
TGCGCCAGCAGCTTGGTTGTCTCAGGGACTGGGGCCAACGTCCTGACTTTC
>TRBJ2-7|TRBV18|TRBD2|NA
CASSPLLAGGKIAYEQYF
TGTGCCAGCTCACCACTACTAGCGGGAGGGAAAATTGCCTACGAGCAGTACTTC
>TRBJ1-5|TRBV19|NA|NA
CASSIDVGGVDQPQHF
TGTGCCAGTAGTATAGATGTTGGAGGGGTCGATCAGCCCCAGCATTTT
>TRBJ2-1|TRBV27|TRBD1|NA
CASRGQNYNEQFF
TGTGCCAGCAGGGGACAGAATTACAATGAGCAGTTCTTC
>TRBJ2-7|TRBV7-2|NA|NA
CASSLAAAGIRAYEQYF
TGTGCCAGCAGCTTAGCGGCGGCGGGAATCCGGGCCTACGAGCAGTACTTC
>TRBJ1-3|TRBV7-2|NA|NA
CASSTGLANTIYF
TGTGCCAGCAGCACGGGACTTGCCAACACCATATATTTT
>TRBJ1-2|TRBV11-2|TRBD1|NA
CASSRGQGNYGYTF
TGTGCCAGCAGCCGGGGACAGGGCAACTATGGCTACACCTTC
>TRBJ1-6|TRBV4-2|NA|few
CASSHDTGKEIDSPLHF
TGTGCCAGCAGCCATGACACAGGGAAGGAGATTGATTCACCCCTCCACTTT
>TRBJ2-7|TRBV7-2|TRBD1|NA
CASSSRQGSHEQYF
TGTGCCAGCAGCTCGCGACAGGGCTCCCACGAGCAGTACTTC
>TRBJ2-7|TRBV5-1|NA|NA
CASRRQPGEQYF
TGCGCCAGCCGTCGGCAGCCAGGGGAGCAGTACTTC
>TRBJ2-3|TRBV9|TRBD2|NA
CASSVGAGVGDTQYF
TGTGCCAGCAGCGTAGGAGCGGGAGTTGGAGATACGCAGTATTTT
>TRBJ1-5|TRBV19|TRBD1|NA
CASRRGQGQPQHF
TGTGCCAGTAGAAGGGGACAGGGTCAGCCCCAGCATTTT
>TRBJ2-2|TRBV6-5|TRBD2|NA
CASNRQGRATGELFF
TGTGCCAGCAACCGACAAGGGAGGGCCACCGGGGAGCTGTTTTTT
>TRBJ1-2|TRBV27|NA|NA
CASSLSQGMRGYTF
TGTGCCAGCAGTTTATCTCAGGGGATGCGGGGCTACACCTTC
>TRBJ2-7|TRBV10-3|NA|NA
CAISESIQGRAGEQYF
TGTGCCATCAGTGAGTCGATCCAGGGAAGGGCTGGGGAGCAGTACTTC
>TRBJ1-5|TRBV27|TRBD1|NA
CASGGRVDRGHHQPQHF
TGTGCCAGCGGGGGAAGAGTCGACAGGGGACATCATCAGCCCCAGCATTTT
>TRBJ2-3|TRBV6-5|TRBD1|NA
CASSSPGGPATNTQYF
TGTGCCAGCAGTTCCCCAGGGGGTCCGGCCACGAATACGCAGTATTTT
>TRBJ1-2|TRBV5-6|NA|NA
CASSLDWSRVGGYTF
TGTGCCAGCAGCTTGGACTGGAGCAGGGTGGGTGGCTACACCTTC
>TRBJ1-1|TRBV19|TRBD1|NA
CASGGIDRGGMNTEAFF
TGTGCCAGTGGCGGGATCGACAGGGGCGGGATGAACACTGAAGCTTTCTTT
>TRBJ2-2|TRBV9|TRBD2|NA
CASSVVASGGTGELFF
TGTGCCAGCAGCGTAGTGGCTAGCGGGGGCACCGGGGAGCTGTTTTTT
>TRBJ1-2|TRBV29-1|NA|NA
CSVGRDYGYTF
TGCAGCGTGGGCCGAGACTATGGCTACACCTTC
>TRBJ2-5|TRBV2|NA|NA
CASRRSETQYF
TGTGCCAGCAGACGGTCAGAGACCCAGTACTTC
>TRBJ2-2|TRBV29-1|NA|NA
CSVPSPGHSGNTGELFF
TGCAGCGTCCCCAGCCCGGGACATTCCGGAAACACCGGGGAGCTGTTTTTT
>TRBJ1-5|TRBV6-6|TRBD1|once
CASRAGTGGSQPQHF
TGTGCCAGCAGGGCCGGGACAGGGGGCTCCCAGCCCCAGCATTTT
>TRBJ1-1|TRBV25-1|TRBD1|NA
CASTDRGLTEAFF
TGTGCCAGCACGGACAGGGGGCTTACTGAAGCTTTCTTT
>TRBJ1-5|TRBV19|TRBD1|NA
CASKPGTGFGNQPQHF
TGTGCCAGTAAGCCCGGGACAGGGTTTGGCAATCAGCCCCAGCATTTT
>TRBJ2-1|TRBV11-3|TRBD1|few
CASSSDPRRPDRGLTYNEQFF
TGTGCCAGCAGCTCAGACCCCAGAAGACCCGACAGGGGGCTAACCTACAATGAGCAGTTCTTC
>TRBJ2-7|TRBV18|NA|NA
CASSNRDYEQYF
TGTGCCAGCTCGAACAGGGATTACGAGCAGTACTTC
>TRBJ2-1|TRBV5-1|TRBD1|NA
CASSRDRGLEQFF
TGCGCCAGCAGCAGAGACAGGGGGCTTGAGCAGTTCTTC
>TRBJ2-7|TRBV5-1|TRBD1|NA
CASSLGTGGRGHEQYF
TGCGCCAGCAGCTTGGGTACCGGGGGCAGGGGGCACGAGCAGTACTTC
>TRBJ2-7|TRBV11-2|TRBD1|NA
CASSFRTGGHEQYF
TGTGCCAGCAGCTTCCGGACAGGGGGCCACGAGCAGTACTTC
>TRBJ1-5|TRBV4-3|NA|NA
CASSQHYGGFNQPQHF
TGCGCCAGCAGCCAACACTACGGGGGGTTCAATCAGCCCCAGCATTTT
>TRBJ2-2|TRBV14|NA|NA
CASSQDMLTRGTGELFF
TGTGCCAGCAGCCAAGATATGCTTACCAGGGGTACCGGGGAGCTGTTTTTT
>TRBJ1-2|TRBV6-2/TRBV6-3|NA|NA
CASSPRREGYTF
TGTGCCAGCAGCCCTCGGAGGGAGGGCTACACCTTC
>TRBJ2-2|TRBV18|TRBD2|NA
CASSPLKGLAGNTGELFF
TGTGCCAGCTCACCACTGAAGGGACTAGCGGGGAACACCGGGGAGCTGTTTTTT
>TRBJ2-3|TRBV27|TRBD1|NA
CASRDRDRGSDTQYF
TGTGCCAGCAGGGACCGGGACAGGGGGTCAGATACGCAGTATTTT
>TRBJ1-6|TRBV6-4|NA|NA
CASSERPEKNSPLHF
TGTGCCAGCAGTGAACGTCCAGAAAAGAATTCACCCCTCCACTTT
>TRBJ2-7|TRBV9|NA|NA
CASSRLDSLYYEQYF
TGTGCCAGCAGTCGCCTGGACAGCCTATATTACGAGCAGTACTTC
>TRBJ2-7|TRBV7-9|NA|NA
CASSLGGTPYEQYF
TGTGCCAGCAGCTTAGGTGGGACACCCTACGAGCAGTACTTC
>TRBJ2-7|TRBV19|NA|NA
CASSIGGGRNVGEQYF
TGTGCCAGTAGTATAGGTGGAGGGAGGAATGTTGGCGAGCAGTACTTC
>TRBJ1-3|TRBV27|NA|NA
CASSSRLAGNTIYF
TGTGCCAGCAGTTCTAGGTTGGCTGGAAACACCATATATTTT
>TRBJ2-3|TRBV28|NA|NA
CASTLGAMRSTQYF
TGTGCCAGCACTTTGGGGGCCATGAGGTCGACGCAGTATTTT
>TRBJ1-3|TRBV28|NA|once
CASSRLMSPGNTIYF
TGTGCCAGCAGTCGACTCATGTCTCCTGGAAACACCATATATTTT
>TRBJ2-1|TRBV5-1|TRBD2|once
CASSLRLAGGYNEQFF
TGCGCCAGCAGCTTGAGGCTAGCGGGAGGCTACAATGAGCAGTTCTTC
>TRBJ1-5|TRBV27|TRBD1|once
CASSPLDRGANQPQHF
TGTGCCAGCAGTCCCCTAGACAGGGGCGCTAATCAGCCCCAGCATTTT
>TRBJ1-2|TRBV20-1|NA|few
CSASSLGLGGYTF
TGCAGTGCTAGTTCACTCGGACTCGGGGGCTACACCTTC
>TRBJ2-5|TRBV18|NA|NA
CASSQLLRETQYF
TGTGCCAGCTCACAACTCCTCAGGGAGACCCAGTACTTC
>TRBJ1-2|TRBV3-1/TRBV3-2|NA|NA
CASSRPKAQGGAGYTF
TGTGCCAGCAGCCGTCCAAAGGCTCAGGGAGGGGCTGGCTACACCTTC
>TRBJ2-1|TRBV4-2|TRBD2|NA
CASSQARLAGGDEQFF
TGTGCCAGCAGCCAAGCCCGACTAGCGGGAGGCGACGAGCAGTTCTTC
>TRBJ2-2|TRBV18|NA|NA
CASSPLSREGTGELFF
TGTGCCAGCTCACCATTAAGCAGGGAAGGCACCGGGGAGCTGTTTTTT